A selection of T cell receptor beta chains follows, all from one sample in a study of T cell repertoires in cytomegalovirus infection. TCRdb re-analysed the reads in MiXCR, keeping a single row per CDR3 protein. Of 250,000 to 300,000 distinct CDR3 sequences listed, about 13% are singletons. The specimen was PBMCs. The receptors were sampled from a human donor in good health (CMV status not recorded). Some clones in this sample may be carry-over from other donors' samples. Each CDR3 is given with its conserved first and last residue. A D gene is named only where the DNA matches it firmly. Size is omitted from some rows. Given values are once, few, many or a class for expanded clones.

NA,NA,TRBJ1-2,TRBV10-3,CAISESAGDNYGYTF,TGTGCCATCAGTGAGTCGGCAGGGGATAACTATGGCTACACCTTC
many,NA,TRBJ2-7,TRBV7-2,CASSLEGTSEQYF,TGTGCCAGCAGCTTAGAAGGGACAAGCGAGCAGTACTTC
NA,NA,TRBJ1-4,TRBV5-5,CASSSTGFNTNEKLFF,TGTGCCAGCAGCTCGACAGGATTTAATACTAATGAAAAACTGTTTTTT
NA,TRBD1,TRBJ2-1,TRBV27,CASSNRDRGEQFF,TGTGCCAGCAGTAACCGGGACAGGGGTGAGCAGTTCTTC
many,NA,TRBJ1-5,TRBV7-2,CASSLALGGGGSQPQHF,TGTGCCAGCAGCTTAGCGTTGGGGGGCGGGGGGAGTCAGCCCCAGCATTTT
NA,TRBD1,TRBJ2-2,TRBV11-2,CASGGQGYTGELFF,TGTGCCAGCGGGGGACAGGGATACACCGGGGAGCTGTTTTTT
many,NA,TRBJ2-1,TRBV7-2,CASRGGGAYNEQFF,TGTGCCAGCAGAGGGGGGGGGGCCTACAATGAGCAGTTCTTC
NA,NA,TRBJ2-1,TRBV4-1,CASSQPGTGGGEQFF,TGCGCCAGCAGCCAACCCGGGACTGGAGGTGGTGAGCAGTTCTTC
NA,TRBD1,TRBJ1-1,TRBV29-1,CSVAGGTGRSEAFF,TGCAGCGTAGCTGGGGGGACAGGACGCTCCGAAGCTTTCTTT
many,NA,TRBJ1-1,TRBV28,CASSSRDIPGRGAFF,TGTGCCAGCAGTTCCCGGGACATACCTGGGCGGGGGGCTTTCTTT
medium-sized,NA,TRBJ2-1,TRBV14,CASSQSRGAPNEQFF,TGTGCCAGCAGCCAAAGCCGGGGCGCTCCTAATGAGCAGTTCTTC
many,NA,TRBJ2-3,TRBV7-9,CASSSYDDTQYF,TGTGCCAGCAGCTCGTACGACGATACGCAGTATTTT
many,NA,TRBJ1-5,TRBV6-1,CASSLGRSNQPQHF,TGTGCCAGCAGCCTCGGACGGAGCAATCAGCCCCAGCATTTT
NA,NA,TRBJ1-2,TRBV5-4,CASSPKYYYGYTF,TGTGCCAGCAGCCCAAAGTACTACTATGGCTACACCTTC
NA,NA,TRBJ1-3,TRBV7-2,CAGSLTQINTIYF,TGTGCCGGCAGCTTAACACAGATAAACACCATATATTTT
few,TRBD2,TRBJ2-2,TRBV27,CASSLRTSGAANTGELFF,TGTGCCAGCAGTCTACGGACTAGCGGGGCGGCGAACACCGGGGAGCTGTTTTTT
few,TRBD1,TRBJ2-5,TRBV20-1,CSARDFLGQGAMETQYF,TGCAGTGCTAGAGATTTTTTGGGGCAGGGGGCGATGGAGACCCAGTACTTC
many,TRBD2,TRBJ2-1,TRBV6-1,CASRNSGVSYNEQFF,TGTGCCAGCAGGAATAGCGGGGTCTCCTACAATGAGCAGTTCTTC
NA,NA,TRBJ2-1,TRBV5-6,CASSWGIYNEQFF,TGTGCCAGCAGCTGGGGGATCTACAATGAGCAGTTCTTC
few,NA,TRBJ1-2,TRBV2,CASSGWNYGYTF,TGTGCCAGCAGTGGATGGAACTATGGCTACACCTTC
many,NA,TRBJ2-3,TRBV12-3/TRBV12-4,CASSQGTDTQYF,TGTGCCAGCAGTCAGGGCACAGATACGCAGTATTTT
many,TRBD2,TRBJ2-7,TRBV6-2/TRBV6-3,CASRDGGTSGSYEQYF,TGTGCCAGCAGAGACGGCGGGACTAGCGGATCCTACGAGCAGTACTTC
many,NA,TRBJ1-6,TRBV7-3,CASSSGGENSPLHF,TGTGCCAGCAGCTCCGGGGGGGAGAATTCACCCCTCCACTTT
NA,TRBD2,TRBJ2-7,TRBV12-3/TRBV12-4,CASSLAGGTSYEQYF,TGTGCCAGCAGTTTAGCGGGAGGGACCTCCTACGAGCAGTACTTC
many,NA,TRBJ1-1,TRBV5-1,CASSVRGNTEAFF,TGCGCCAGCAGCGTCAGGGGCAACACTGAAGCTTTCTTT
many,NA,TRBJ2-7,TRBV7-2,CASSFGTLYEQYF,TGTGCCAGCAGCTTTGGGACGCTCTACGAGCAGTACTTC
many,NA,TRBJ1-5,TRBV20-1,CSTGRVSSNQPQHF,TGCAGTACGGGGAGAGTAAGTAGCAATCAGCCCCAGCATTTT
NA,TRBD1,TRBJ1-2,TRBV2,CASADRVHYGYTF,TGTGCCAGTGCCGACAGGGTCCACTATGGCTACACCTTC
many,NA,TRBJ1-1,TRBV14,CASSRTRDTEAFF,TGTGCCAGCAGCCGGACCCGGGATACTGAAGCTTTCTTT
many,TRBD2,TRBJ2-2,TRBV7-8,CASSFTSGRSGTGELFF,TGTGCCAGCAGCTTTACTAGCGGGAGATCCGGGACCGGGGAGCTGTTTTTT
many,NA,TRBJ2-2,TRBV7-3,CASARGRNQNAGELFF,TGTGCAAGCGCGAGGGGCCGGAATCAGAACGCCGGGGAGCTGTTTTTT
NA,NA,TRBJ1-4,TRBV27,CASSSRGAGTAKLFF,TGTGCCAGCAGTTCTCGCGGGGCAGGGACGGCAAAACTGTTTTTT
few,NA,TRBJ2-5,TRBV10-3,CAISEMQETQYF,TGTGCCATCAGTGAGATGCAAGAGACCCAGTACTTC
NA,TRBD2,TRBJ2-1,TRBV7-3,CASSLKRDANNEQFF,TGTGCCAGCAGCTTAAAGCGGGACGCCAACAATGAGCAGTTCTTC
few,NA,TRBJ2-7,TRBV6-2/TRBV6-3,CAVGRDNYEQYF,TGTGCCGTCGGCAGGGACAACTACGAGCAGTACTTC
NA,NA,TRBJ1-1,TRBV29-1,CSVWDTEAFF,TGCAGCGTTTGGGACACTGAAGCTTTCTTT
few,TRBD1,TRBJ1-5,TRBV7-9,CASSGDRGDQPQHF,TGTGCCAGCAGCGGGGACAGGGGTGACCAGCCCCAGCATTTT
few,NA,TRBJ1-3,TRBV15,CATSPWVENTIYF,TGTGCCACCAGTCCATGGGTTGAAAACACCATATATTTT